This entry is about one T cell receptor (beta chain). The antigen remains unidentified. Trimming cost V 5 bases and J 0 bases, with 11 bases left between them. The CDR3 is 15 residues long. Germline CDR1 reads SGHVS; CDR2 reads FQNEAQ. TCRdb reanalysed the RT-PCR reads using MiXCR and keeps one entry per CDR3 protein. The table has about 700,000 distinct CDR3 sequences, roughly 14% seen once. These data originate in a study of response to subunit inactivated influenza vaccine. Points from the study as a whole: Researchers suggested that each seasonal influenza vaccination recruits few new T cells.

The chain uses TRBV7-8 and TRBJ2-4; no clear D. This clonotype originated in a man aged 50 to 60 who received an inactivated influenza vaccine. The source was PBMCs from blood, collected about 14 days before vaccination. CDR3 region: CASSHERLAKNIQYF. The CDR3 DNA sequence: TGTGCCAGCAGCCATGAAAGGCTAGCCAAAAACATTCAGTACTTC.